The sequence of this TCR beta chain was determined in a study of vaccination and CD4 T cells after COVID-19. Cultured CD4+ T cell DNA was sequenced using the Oncomine TCR Beta short-read assay. TCRdb re-called the PCR reads through MiXCR, storing one row per CDR3 protein. Altogether about 15,000 distinct CDR3 sequences are present, approximately 60% being singletons, with the ten largest covering 4% to 6.5%. The treatment is: roughly 11-day PBMC culture with coronavirus spike peptide pools or control peptides (ViraFEST assay). Concerning this clonotype itself: The antigen is not known.

The CDR3 contains 12 residues. Trimming stripped 5 bases from V and 2 bases from J, with 6 bases between. Germline V gene data show CDR1 as MNHEY and CDR2 as SVGEGT. The clonotype was recovered from a human donor who had recovered from COVID-19. This chain connects TRBV6-2 or TRBV6-3 to TRBJ1-2; D gene uncertain. Sample: CD4+ T cells from blood, cultured in vitro, taken after SARS-CoV-2 vaccination. In DNA, the CDR3 is TGTGCCAGCAGTCGACCGAACTATGGCTACACCTTC. Its translation is CASSRPNYGYTF.